The next 8 T cell receptor beta chains were all read from a single sample in a study of T-cell reconstitution after alpha-beta-depleted transplantation in children. Unique molecular identifiers were used to barcode this TCRbeta library. A single record per CDR3 protein comes from TCRdb applying MiXCR to the PCR reads. The table shows 450,000 to 600,000 distinct CDR3 sequences, with roughly 13% occurring only once. This material consisted of PBMCs, mostly from graft donor cells, taken 360 days after TCRalphabeta/CD19-depleted stem cell transplant. The origin of the receptors is a male patient aged 10 to 17 who had a stem cell transplant for acute myeloid leukemia, so the T cells may come from the graft donor.

This clonotype was seen only a few times. The chain combines TRBV18 with TRBJ2-1; 7 bases map to TRBD2. The ends lost 6 bases at V and 8 bases at J; junction bases unmatched: 4. This CDR3 is built from 12 residues. Germline CDR1 reads KGHSH; CDR2 reads LQKENI. CDR3 residues: CASSGLGHEQFF. The DNA of the CDR3 is TGTGCCAGCTCCGGACTAGGGCATGAGCAGTTCTTC.

This clonotype was recorded a few times. The chain couples TRBV7-3 to TRBJ2-1; 8 nucleotides agree with TRBD1. There are 14 residues in the CDR3. From germline, CDR1 is SGHTA and CDR2 FQGTGA. The trim removed 4 bases at V and 4 bases at J, leaving 3 bases unmatched. The CDR3, as DNA: TGTGCCAGCAGCTCCCGGACAGGGTACAATGAGCAGTTCTTC. It encodes CASSSRTGYNEQFF.

This clonotype was detected many times. The chain uses TRBV21-1 and TRBJ1-5; the table's TRBD1 call for D was not verified on the DNA. TRBV21-1 is flagged as a pseudogene. The CDR3 extends over 17 amino acids. CDR3 protein: CASSKDLDRVSNQPQHF. CDR3 nucleotide sequence: TGTGCCAGCAGCAAAGATCTCGACAGGGTGAGCAATCAGCCCCAGCATTTT.

The chain employs TRBV4-3 and TRBJ2-7; 9 bases align to TRBD1. The trim removed 0 bases at V and 7 bases at J, leaving 13 bases unmatched. The germline CDR1 and CDR2 sequences are LGHNA and YSLEER. This CDR3 comprises 17 residues. CDR3 sequence (DNA): TGCGCCAGCAGCCAAGATCCCTCCGGGACAGGGACCGGAGAGCAGTACTTC. Protein sequence: CASSQDPSGTGTGEQYF.

This clonotype showed up just a few times. V is TRBV10-3 and J is TRBJ1-5, with a possible D match to TRBD1 (5 bases). Between the trimmed V and J ends, which lost 8 bases and 0 bases, there was a span of 8 bases. The germline gives CDR1 ENHRY, CDR2 SYGVKD. This CDR3 region has 13 residues. The CDR3 DNA reads TGTGCCATCGGGGGATATAGCAATCAGCCCCAGCATTTT. It codes for CAIGGYSNQPQHF.

This clonotype was counted many times. V is TRBV29-1 and J is TRBJ2-3; D gene uncertain. The CDR3 contains 13 residues. Germline CDR1 is SQVTM and CDR2 is ANQGSEA. V lost 6 bases and J lost 0, with 10 bases in between. CDR3 bases: TGCAGCGTGGCCCACCCAAGCACAGATACGCAGTATTTT. Protein: CSVAHPSTDTQYF.

This sequence joins TRBV12-3 or TRBV12-4 and TRBJ2-7; 7 bases are a match to TRBD1. The V segment lost 5 bases and the J segment 0 bases; nucleotides outside the gene matches: 13. The CDR3 has 17 residues. DNA of the CDR3: TGTGCCAGCAGTCTGTACCCACCAGGGACAGCCTCCTACGAGCAGTACTTC. Its translation: CASSLYPPGTASYEQYF.

The chain combines TRBV4-3 with TRBJ2-1; 9 positions match TRBD1. V shed 5 bases, J shed 3 bases, and the junction held 8 bases outside the gene matches. This CDR3 has 16 amino acids. Germline V gene data show CDR1 as LGHNA and CDR2 as YSLEER. The CDR3 protein is CASSYWPGQGYNEQFF. The CDR3 DNA is TGCGCCAGCAGCTACTGGCCGGGACAGGGCTACAATGAGCAGTTCTTC.